This T cell receptor (beta chain) was retrieved from a study of OX40 agonist ivuxolimab in advanced cancers. Study details: Two cutaneous melanoma patients and one hepatocellular carcinoma patient, three in all, had partial responses.

A note on this clone: Antigen unknown.

Study-level results: The work left the antigen specificity of expanded peripheral T cells undetermined.

The data were produced by immunoSEQ multiplex PCR, yet TCRdb's version contains in-frame clones alone and is incomplete. The sample includes 30,000 to 45,000 clones, 75% to 90% of them seen just once. The CDR3 covers 15 residues. Per the germline V gene, CDR1 is SGHTA and CDR2 is FQGNSA. J was trimmed by 1 base and V by 5 bases; bases with no gene match: 7. The V call is TRBV7-2, the J call TRBJ2-5; 7 positions agree with TRBD2. The specimen was CD4+ or CD8+ T cells sorted from blood, collected in a trial of the OX40 agonist ivuxolimab. This receptor was identified in an adult with an advanced solid tumor such as melanoma, head and neck, liver or kidney cancer. The CDR3: CASSRSLASQETQYF. CDR3 DNA: TGTGCCAGCAGCCGGTCACTAGCGTCCCAAGAGACCCAGTACTTC.